What follows describes a single TCR beta chain. The germline gives CDR1 MGHRA, CDR2 YSYEKL. The length of the CDR3 is 16 residues. The V end lost 1 base, the J end lost 5 bases, and 16 bases lay between the germline ends. The data were obtained in a study of CD8 T cells in Susac syndrome. When the RNA was reverse transcribed, random hexamers were used with an input of roughly 0.45 to 1 ug. TCRdb recomputed calls from the immunoSEQ multiplex PCR reads with MiXCR, one row per CDR3 protein. The repertoire includes 200,000 to 300,000 distinct CDR3 sequences, around 95% of them detected once, and roughly 0.072% sits in the top ten.

Sequencing was done on a sample of CD4+ T cells from PBMCs. V and J are TRBV4-1 and TRBJ2-3; weak D call: TRBD2 (6 bases). This receptor was taken from a human donor with multiple sclerosis. The CDR3 coding sequence is TGCGCCAGCAGCCAAGTCGGACGGGAGAGGGGAGATACGCAGTATTTT. Its protein is CASSQVGRERGDTQYF.